These T cell receptor beta chains were read from a single sample in a study of memory CD4+ T cells and cytomegalovirus serostatus. Sequencing used immunoSEQ multiplex PCR; TCRdb keeps in-frame clones, though not all of them. This sample has some 65,000 clones, with 60% to 85% found just once. The sequenced sample consisted of memory CD4+ T cells from blood. These receptors all come from an adult in good health and CMV-seronegative. Some clones in this sample may be carry-over from other donors' samples. Both conserved end residues are part of each CDR3. The order of the fields is clone size, D gene, V gene, J gene, CDR3 DNA, CDR3 protein. The D gene is left open where the match is weak. Size is omitted from some rows. Given values are once, few, many or a class for expanded clones.

once	-	TRBV4-3	TRBJ1-2	TGCGCCAGCAGCCAAGATAACTATAGGACGGGAAACTATGGCTACACCTTC	CASSQDNYRTGNYGYTF
-	-	TRBV30	TRBJ2-1	TGTGCCTTGAGCCGCAGCTACAATGAGCAGTTCTTC	CALSRSYNEQFF
-	TRBD2	TRBV30	TRBJ2-1	TGTGCCTGGGGACTAGCGGATAGATACAATGAGCAGTTCTTC	CAWGLADRYNEQFF
-	-	TRBV11-2	TRBJ2-2	TGTGCCAGCAGCTTACGAGTGAGGGCGGAGGGACTCACCGGGGAGCTGTTTTTT	CASSLRVRAEGLTGELFF
-	TRBD2	TRBV6-6	TRBJ2-3	TGTGCCAGCAGTCCAGGGACTAGCGGGGGGCCAGATACGCAGTATTTT	CASSPGTSGGPDTQYF
-	TRBD1	TRBV7-9	TRBJ1-4	TGTGCCAGCAGCTCGGGACAGGGGGAGGAAAAACTGTTTTTT	CASSSGQGEEKLFF
-	-	TRBV27	TRBJ2-6	TGTGCCAGCAGTGTTTACCTCTGGCTACAAAGTCGGGCCAACGTCCTGACTTTC	CASSVYLWLQSRANVLTF
-	-	TRBV2	TRBJ1-5	TGTGCCAGCAGTGAGGCCAGGAAGCAGCCCCAGCATTTT	CASSEARKQPQHF
-	-	TRBV9	TRBJ1-1	TGTGCCAGCAGCGGGGGGAGATCCATGAACACTGAAGCTTTCTTT	CASSGGRSMNTEAFF
-	-	TRBV25-1	TRBJ1-2	TGTGCCAGCAGTGAAAGCGGGGCAGGCTATGGCTACACCTTC	CASSESGAGYGYTF
-	-	TRBV2	TRBJ1-2	TGTGCCAGCAGTGAGAGGGGGGGTTCCTATGGCTACACCTTC	CASSERGGSYGYTF
once	-	TRBV7-8	TRBJ1-5	TGTGCCAGCAGTTTAGGGTTCCTCTCGGGACAGCCCCAGCATTTT	CASSLGFLSGQPQHF
-	-	TRBV15	TRBJ1-2	TGTGCCACCAGCAGAGATATATATGGCTACACCTTC	CATSRDIYGYTF